The 16 T cell receptor beta chains in this list originate from one sample, sequenced in a study of T cell responses to AZD1222 COVID-19 vaccine. This table comes from immunoSEQ multiplex PCR, and its TCRdb copy is limited to in-frame clones, with some not included. The repertoire has 140,000 to 150,000 clones, over 90% of them found once; the top ten carry 5% to 6.5%. The sample consisted of peripheral blood, taken on day 0 of AZD1222 vaccination. The receptor set was obtained from an adult in good health.

The chain has TRBV3-1 (or the pseudogene TRBV3-2) and TRBJ1-2; 10 bases line up with TRBD1. The trim removed 0 bases at V and 8 bases at J, leaving 9 bases unmatched. The CDR3 totals 16 residues. Looked up from germline, CDR1 is LGHDT and CDR2 is YNNKEL (reference sequence). CDR3 protein: CASSQDSTGQGHGYTF. The CDR3 DNA follows: TGTGCCAGCAGCCAAGATTCTACGGGACAGGGGCACGGCTACACCTTC.

This sequence joins TRBV7-9 and TRBJ2-3, with a tentative D call TRBD1 (5 bases). Per germline, CDR1 SEHNR and CDR2 FQNEAQ (reference sequence). Trimming stripped 5 bases from V and 5 bases from J, with 17 bases between. CDR3 length: 15 amino acids. The CDR3 spells CASSPEPPRGDTQYF. Here the CDR3 DNA reads TGTGCCAGCAGCCCTGAACCTCCTAGGGGAGATACGCAGTATTTT. The variable domain in full, with the rest retrieved from reference TRBV7-9 and TRBJ2-3, is DTGVSQNPRHKITKRGQNVTFRCDPISEHNRLYWYRQTLGQGPEFLTYFQNEAQLEKSRLLSDRFSAERPKGSFSTLEIQRTEQGDSAMYLCASSPEPPRGDTQYFGPGTRLTVL.

The chain is built from TRBV11-2 and TRBJ2-1; unclear D gene. Per germline, CDR1 SGHAT and CDR2 FQNNGV. V was cut by 6 bases and J by 5 bases, with 11 bases left in between. The CDR3 sequence is 13 residues long. The CDR3 DNA is TGTGCCAGCAGTCCCGGATGGAACAATGAGCAGTTCTTC. It yields the protein CASSPGWNNEQFF.

J is TRBJ2-1 and V is TRBV27; 11 nucleotides match TRBD1. With V trimmed by 5 bases and J by 4 bases, 4 bases remained unmatched. The CDR3 sequence is 15 residues long. The V gene's germline CDR1 is MNHEY and CDR2 SMNVEV (reference sequence). This chain's CDR3 is CASSPGQGAYNEQFF. CDR3 DNA: TGTGCCAGCAGTCCCGGACAGGGGGCATACAATGAGCAGTTCTTC.

The chain uses TRBV29-1 and TRBJ1-1, with D unclear. This CDR3 comprises 12 residues. Germline loops: CDR1 SQVTM, CDR2 ANQGSEA. V gave up 4 bases and J gave up 3 bases, with 9 bases separating them. DNA for the CDR3: TGCAGCGTTGGGCGCCAGCACACTGAAGCTTTCTTT. Protein product: CSVGRQHTEAFF.

The chain employs TRBV9 and TRBJ2-1; tentatively, D is TRBD2 (6 bases). Germline V gives CDR1 SGDLS, CDR2 YYNGEE. The CDR3 spans 16 residues. V was trimmed by 0 bases and J by 8 bases, leaving 18 bases between them. The DNA of the CDR3 is TGTGCCAGCAGCGTAGAGGGTTGGGGGGAGAGCCATGAGCAGTTCTTC. Translated, it gives CASSVEGWGESHEQFF.

The V and J genes are TRBV6-1 and TRBJ2-1, with 8 bases fitting TRBD2. Unmatched junction bases numbered 15, after V lost 1 base and J lost 4 bases. The germline gives CDR1 MNHNS, CDR2 SASEGT. The CDR3 loop spans 19 amino acids. DNA for the CDR3: TGTGCCAGCAGTGAAGACACCCTAGTAGCGGGATCGCGGTACAATGAGCAGTTCTTC. This translates into CASSEDTLVAGSRYNEQFF.

The CDR3 reads CASSLNNEQFF. The DNA of the CDR3 is TGTGCCAGCAGTTTAAACAATGAGCAGTTCTTC. The V and J genes are TRBV28 and TRBJ2-1; D remains unclear. The germline CDR1 and CDR2 sequences are MDHEN and SYDVKM. The CDR3 extends over 11 amino acids. The V and J ends lost 2 bases and 5 bases respectively, with 1 base between them.

V usage is TRBV28 and J usage is TRBJ1-2; a possible D gene is TRBD1 (6 bases). The germline gives CDR1 MDHEN, CDR2 SYDVKM. This CDR3 region has 15 residues. V was trimmed by 1 base and J by 2 bases, leaving 11 bases between them. CDR3 protein: CASSLSGGRNYGYTF. The CDR3 DNA reads as TGTGCCAGCAGTTTATCTGGGGGGCGCAACTATGGCTACACCTTC.

The chain recombines TRBV6-5 with TRBJ1-2, with D possibly matching TRBD1 (6 bases). The CDR3 contains 11 residues. The V gene's germline CDR1 is MNHEY and CDR2 SVGAGI. V dropped 6 bases and J dropped 8 bases, with 10 bases sitting between them. The chain's CDR3 is CASSQGRGYTF. The CDR3 DNA follows: TGTGCCAGCAGCCAGGGGAGAGGCTACACCTTC.

The rearrangement uses TRBV7-9 and TRBJ1-2, with D possibly being TRBD1 (6 bases). The germline V gene encodes CDR1 SEHNR and CDR2 FQNEAQ (reference sequence). Trimming removed 8 bases at V and 4 bases at J, with 8 bases between. CDR3 length: 11 amino acids. The CDR3, as DNA: TGTGCCAGCGGGGGCGTCTATGGCTACACCTTC. This translates into CASGGVYGYTF.

The rearrangement uses TRBV27 and TRBJ2-7; D is undetermined. The CDR3 runs to 15 residues. Trimming removed 5 bases at V and 1 base at J, with 15 bases between. Looked up from germline, CDR1 is MNHEY and CDR2 is SMNVEV (reference sequence). The CDR3 nucleotides read TGTGCCAGCAGTCCCACAGACTCTCTATCCTACGAGCAGTACTTC. Protein sequence: CASSPTDSLSYEQYF.

This chain uses TRBV2 with TRBJ1-2; no reliable D call. The germline V gene encodes CDR1 SNHLY and CDR2 FYNNEI. V gave up 2 bases and J gave up 0 bases, with 10 bases separating them. This CDR3 comprises 15 residues. CDR3 bases: TGTGCCAGCAGTGAACCCAAAGTTACTAACTATGGCTACACCTTC. Translated, it gives CASSEPKVTNYGYTF. The full variable domain, its missing parts supplied by reference TRBV2 and TRBJ1-2, is EPEVTQTPSHQVTQMGQEVILRCVPISNHLYFYWYRQILGQKVEFLVSFYNNEISEKSEIFDDQFSVERPDGSNFTLKIRSTKLEDSAMYFCASSEPKVTNYGYTFGSGTRLTVV.

This clone occurred a few times. V and J are TRBV27 and TRBJ1-1; D call uncertain. This CDR3 region has 14 residues. Germline values: CDR1 MNHEY, CDR2 SMNVEV (reference sequence). V was pared by 3 bases and J by 3 bases, with 11 bases between. CDR3 DNA sequence: TGTGCCAGCAGTTTTAGGATAGGAGACACTGAAGCTTTCTTT. Its protein product is CASSFRIGDTEAFF.

The V gene is TRBV6-5, the J gene TRBJ1-1; the D is unclear. V was trimmed by 7 bases and J by 0 bases, leaving 15 bases between them. CDR1 is MNHEY, CDR2 SVGAGI, per germline. The CDR3 has 15 residues. CDR3 nucleotide sequence: TGTGCCAGCACCACGCTCAATCTCATGAACACTGAAGCTTTCTTT. It encodes CASTTLNLMNTEAFF.

The chain has TRBV18 and TRBJ2-3; D not certain. The germline CDR1 and CDR2 sequences are KGHSH and LQKENI. V was clipped by 3 bases and J by 1 base, with 5 bases between them. The CDR3 extends over 13 amino acids. The chain's CDR3 is CASSPRGTDTQYF. Here the CDR3 DNA reads TGTGCCAGCTCACCGCGAGGCACAGATACGCAGTATTTT.